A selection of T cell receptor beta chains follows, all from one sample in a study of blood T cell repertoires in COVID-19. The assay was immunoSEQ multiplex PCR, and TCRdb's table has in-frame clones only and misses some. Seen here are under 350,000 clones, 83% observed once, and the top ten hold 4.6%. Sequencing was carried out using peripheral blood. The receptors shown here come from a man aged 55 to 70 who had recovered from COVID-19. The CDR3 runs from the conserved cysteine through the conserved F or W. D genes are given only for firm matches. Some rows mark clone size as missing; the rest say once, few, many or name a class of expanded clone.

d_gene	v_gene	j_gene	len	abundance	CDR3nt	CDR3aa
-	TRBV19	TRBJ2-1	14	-	TGTGCCAGTAGTATAAGCCCAGGCAGGGATGAGCAGTTCTTC	CASSISPGRDEQFF
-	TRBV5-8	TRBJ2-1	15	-	TGTGCCAGCAGCTTGTGGGCAGGGTTAGGTAATGAGCAGTTCTTC	CASSLWAGLGNEQFF
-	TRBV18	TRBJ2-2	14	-	TGTGCCAGCTCATCGGGGACTCGCTCCGGGGAGCTGTTTTTT	CASSSGTRSGELFF
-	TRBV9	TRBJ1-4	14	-	TGTGCCAGCACCCCCCAGGCAACTAATGAAAAACTGTTTTTT	CASTPQATNEKLFF
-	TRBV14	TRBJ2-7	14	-	TGTGCCAGCAGCCCCTGGGGCGGTTCCTACGAGCAGTACTTC	CASSPWGGSYEQYF
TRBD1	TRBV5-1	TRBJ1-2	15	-	TGCGCCAGCAGCTTGACCGGGACAGGCGAGTATGGCTACACCTTC	CASSLTGTGEYGYTF
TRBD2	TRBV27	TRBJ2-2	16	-	TGTGCCAGCAGTCCGACTAGCGGGACGAACACCGGGGAGCTGTTTTTT	CASSPTSGTNTGELFF
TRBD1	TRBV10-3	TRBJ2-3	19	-	TGTGCCATCAAAGCCGGCCCTGGACAGGGGGCTCTTGGCACAGATACGCAGTATTTT	CAIKAGPGQGALGTDTQYF
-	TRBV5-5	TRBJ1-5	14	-	TGTGCCAGCAGCTTGTCTGTTAGCAATCAGCCCCAGCATTTT	CASSLSVSNQPQHF
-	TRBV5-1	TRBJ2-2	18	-	TGCGCCAGCAGCTCCCCACCCGGGAGCGGATCGAACACCGGGGAGCTGTTTTTT	CASSSPPGSGSNTGELFF
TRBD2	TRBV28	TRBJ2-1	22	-	TGTGCCAGCAGTTTAAGAGGCTTTCGGGGACTAGCGGGCCGAAGCTCCTACAATGAGCAGTTCTTC	CASSLRGFRGLAGRSSYNEQFF
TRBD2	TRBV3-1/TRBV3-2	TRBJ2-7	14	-	TGTGCCAGCAGCCGCACTAGCGGTTCCTACGAGCAGTACTTC	CASSRTSGSYEQYF
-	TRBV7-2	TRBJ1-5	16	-	TGTGCCAGCAGCCCCCGAGCGGGAAGTGGTAATCAGCCCCAGCATTTT	CASSPRAGSGNQPQHF
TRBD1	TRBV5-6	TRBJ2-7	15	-	TGTGCCAGCAGCGCTGGGACAGGGGGGTCCTACGAGCAGTACTTC	CASSAGTGGSYEQYF
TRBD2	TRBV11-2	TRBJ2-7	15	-	TGTGCCAGCAGAACAGCGGGAGGTCTAACCTACGAGCAGTACTTC	CASRTAGGLTYEQYF
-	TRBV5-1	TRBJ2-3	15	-	TGCGCCAGCACCCAAAACAGGATTAGCACAGATACGCAGTATTTT	CASTQNRISTDTQYF
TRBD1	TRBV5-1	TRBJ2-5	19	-	TGCGCCAGCAGCCAAGAACGACCACTTCCAGGGACAGGTCAAGAGACCCAGTACTTC	CASSQERPLPGTGQETQYF
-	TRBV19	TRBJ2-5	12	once	TGTGCCAGTAGTATTTCGTCGGGGACCCAGTACTTC	CASSISSGTQYF
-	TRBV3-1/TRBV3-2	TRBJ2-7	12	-	TGTGCCAGCACACAGGATAGGGGCGAGCAGTACTTC	CASTQDRGEQYF
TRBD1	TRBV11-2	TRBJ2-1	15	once	TGTGCCAGCAGCTTAGGGGGGACAGGGAGGAATGAGCAGTTCTTC	CASSLGGTGRNEQFF
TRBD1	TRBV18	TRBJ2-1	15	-	TGTGCCAGCTCAGACCGGGACAGCTCCTACAATGAGCAGTTCTTC	CASSDRDSSYNEQFF
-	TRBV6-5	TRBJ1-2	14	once	TGTGCCAGCAGTTACCGGGGGGGGAACTATGGCTACACCTTC	CASSYRGGNYGYTF
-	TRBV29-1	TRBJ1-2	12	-	TGCAGCGTTGGGGATGGGGGCGGTGGCTACACCTTC	CSVGDGGGGYTF
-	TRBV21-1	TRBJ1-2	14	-	TGTGCCAGCAGCAGATATGACAGGGACTATGGCTACACCTTC	CASSRYDRDYGYTF
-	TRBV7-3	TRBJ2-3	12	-	TGTGCCAGCAGCCCCGAGGGAGATACGCAGTATTTT	CASSPEGDTQYF
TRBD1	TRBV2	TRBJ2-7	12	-	TGTGCCAGCACGGGACAGCACTACGAGCAGTACTTC	CASTGQHYEQYF